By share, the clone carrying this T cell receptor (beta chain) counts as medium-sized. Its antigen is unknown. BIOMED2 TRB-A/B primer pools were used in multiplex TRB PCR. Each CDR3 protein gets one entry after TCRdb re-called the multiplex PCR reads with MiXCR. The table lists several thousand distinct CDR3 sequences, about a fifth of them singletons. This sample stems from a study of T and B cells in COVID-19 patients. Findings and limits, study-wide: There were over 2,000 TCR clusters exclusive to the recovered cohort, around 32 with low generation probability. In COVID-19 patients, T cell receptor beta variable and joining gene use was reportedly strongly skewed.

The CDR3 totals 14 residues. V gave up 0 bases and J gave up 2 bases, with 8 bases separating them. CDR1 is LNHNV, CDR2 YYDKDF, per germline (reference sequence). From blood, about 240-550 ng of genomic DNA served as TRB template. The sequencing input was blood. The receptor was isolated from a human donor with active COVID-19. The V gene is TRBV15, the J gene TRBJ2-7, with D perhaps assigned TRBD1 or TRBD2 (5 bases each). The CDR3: CATSRDVGAYEQYF. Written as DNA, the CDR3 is TGTGCCACCAGCAGAGATGTGGGGGCCTACGAGCAGTACTTC.